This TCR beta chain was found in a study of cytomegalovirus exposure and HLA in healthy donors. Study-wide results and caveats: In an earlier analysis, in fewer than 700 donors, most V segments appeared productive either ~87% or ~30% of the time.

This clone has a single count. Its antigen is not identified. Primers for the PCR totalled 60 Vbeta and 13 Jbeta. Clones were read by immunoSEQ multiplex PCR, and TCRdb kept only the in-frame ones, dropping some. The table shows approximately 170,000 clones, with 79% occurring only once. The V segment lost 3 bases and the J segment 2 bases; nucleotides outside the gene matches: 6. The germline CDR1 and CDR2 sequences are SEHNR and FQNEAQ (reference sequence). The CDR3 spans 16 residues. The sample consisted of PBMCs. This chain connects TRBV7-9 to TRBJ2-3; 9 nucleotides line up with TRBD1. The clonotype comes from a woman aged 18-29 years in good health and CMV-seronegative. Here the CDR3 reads CASSFAGTGITDTQYF. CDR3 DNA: TGTGCCAGCAGCTTCGCCGGGACAGGGATCACAGATACGCAGTATTTT.